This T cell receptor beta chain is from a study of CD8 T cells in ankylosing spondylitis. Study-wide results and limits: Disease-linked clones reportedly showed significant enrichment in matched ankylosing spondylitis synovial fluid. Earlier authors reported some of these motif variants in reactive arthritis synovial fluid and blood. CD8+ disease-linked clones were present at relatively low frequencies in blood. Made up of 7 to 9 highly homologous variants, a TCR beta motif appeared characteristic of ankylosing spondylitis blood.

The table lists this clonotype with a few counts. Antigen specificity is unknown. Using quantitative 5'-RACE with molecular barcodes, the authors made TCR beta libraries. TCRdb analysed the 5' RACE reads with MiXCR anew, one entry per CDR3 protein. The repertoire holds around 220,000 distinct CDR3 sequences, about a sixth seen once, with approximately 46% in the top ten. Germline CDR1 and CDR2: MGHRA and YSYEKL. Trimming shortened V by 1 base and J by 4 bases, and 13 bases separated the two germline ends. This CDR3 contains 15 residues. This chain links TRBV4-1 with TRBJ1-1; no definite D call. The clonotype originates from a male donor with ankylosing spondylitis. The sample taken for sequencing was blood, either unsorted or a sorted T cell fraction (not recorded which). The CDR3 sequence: CASSQVGGWGTEAFF. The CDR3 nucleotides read TGCGCCAGCAGCCAAGTCGGAGGATGGGGCACTGAAGCTTTCTTT.